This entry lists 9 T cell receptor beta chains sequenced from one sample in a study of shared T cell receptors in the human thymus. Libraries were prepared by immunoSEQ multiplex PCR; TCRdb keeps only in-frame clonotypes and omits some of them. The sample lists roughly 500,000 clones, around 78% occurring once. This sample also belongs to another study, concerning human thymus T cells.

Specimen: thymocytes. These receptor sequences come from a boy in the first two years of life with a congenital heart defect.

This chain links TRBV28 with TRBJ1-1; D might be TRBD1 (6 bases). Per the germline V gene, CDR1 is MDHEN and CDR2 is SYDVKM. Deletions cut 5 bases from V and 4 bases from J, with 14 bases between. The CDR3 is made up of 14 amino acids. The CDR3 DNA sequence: TGTGCCAGCAGTGGAAAGGGACACCTCACTGAAGCTTTCTTT. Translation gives CASSGKGHLTEAFF.

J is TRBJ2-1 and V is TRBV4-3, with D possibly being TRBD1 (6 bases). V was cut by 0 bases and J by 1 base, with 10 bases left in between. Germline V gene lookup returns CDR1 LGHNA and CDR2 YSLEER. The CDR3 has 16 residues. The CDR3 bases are TGCGCCAGCAGCCAAGATTGGCAGGGGTCCTACAATGAGCAGTTCTTC. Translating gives CASSQDWQGSYNEQFF.

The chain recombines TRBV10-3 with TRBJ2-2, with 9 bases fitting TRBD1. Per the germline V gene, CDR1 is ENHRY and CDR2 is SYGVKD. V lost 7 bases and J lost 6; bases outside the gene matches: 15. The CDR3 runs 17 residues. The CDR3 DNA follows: TGTGCCATCAAGGACCCATGGGGACAGGGTAAATCCGGGGAGCTGTTTTTT. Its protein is CAIKDPWGQGKSGELFF.

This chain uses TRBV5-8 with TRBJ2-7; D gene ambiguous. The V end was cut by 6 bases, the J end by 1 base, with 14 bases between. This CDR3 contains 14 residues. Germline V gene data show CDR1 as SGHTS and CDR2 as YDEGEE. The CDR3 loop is CASTPPGPSYEQYF. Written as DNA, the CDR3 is TGTGCCAGCACCCCCCCTGGCCCTTCCTACGAGCAGTACTTC. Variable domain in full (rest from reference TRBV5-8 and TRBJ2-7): EAGVTQSPTHLIKTRGQQATLRCSPISGHTSVYWYQQALGLGLQFLLWYDEGEERNRGNFPPRFSGRQFPNYSSELNVNALELEDSALYLCASTPPGPSYEQYFGPGTRLTVT.

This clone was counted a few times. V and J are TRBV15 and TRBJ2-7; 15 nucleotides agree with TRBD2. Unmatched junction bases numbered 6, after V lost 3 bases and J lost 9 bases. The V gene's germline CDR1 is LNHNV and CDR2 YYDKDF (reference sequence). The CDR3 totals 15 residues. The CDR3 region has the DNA TGTGCCACCAGCAGGCAGGGACTAGCGGGAGGAAGGCAGTACTTC. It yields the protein CATSRQGLAGGRQYF.

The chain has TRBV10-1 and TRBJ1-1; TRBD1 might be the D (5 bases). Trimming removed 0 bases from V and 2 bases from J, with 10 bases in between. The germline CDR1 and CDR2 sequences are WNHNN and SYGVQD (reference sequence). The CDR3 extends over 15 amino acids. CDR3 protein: CASSESTVKNTEAFF. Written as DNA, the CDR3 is TGCGCCAGCAGTGAGTCGACAGTAAAAAACACTGAAGCTTTCTTT.

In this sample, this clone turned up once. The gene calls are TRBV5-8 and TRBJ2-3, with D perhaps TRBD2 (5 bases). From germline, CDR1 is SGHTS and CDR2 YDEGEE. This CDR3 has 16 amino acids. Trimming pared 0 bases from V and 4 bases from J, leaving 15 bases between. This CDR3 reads CASSLEEGEEPDTQYF. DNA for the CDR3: TGTGCCAGCAGCTTGGAAGAGGGCGAAGAACCAGATACGCAGTATTTT.

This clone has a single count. Written as DNA, the CDR3 is TGTGCCAGCAGCTTATCCCATAGCAATCAGCCCCAGCATTTT. Amino acid sequence: CASSLSHSNQPQHF. This chain uses TRBV11-2 with TRBJ1-5; no reliable D call. CDR3 size: 14 residues. Looked up from germline, CDR1 is SGHAT and CDR2 is FQNNGV. Trimming stripped 2 bases from V and 0 bases from J, with 5 bases between. Supplemented by reference TRBV11-2 and TRBJ1-5, the full variable domain reads EAGVAQSPRYKIIEKRQSVAFWCNPISGHATLYWYQQILGQGPKLLIQFQNNGVVDDSQLPKDRFSAERLKGVDSTLKIQPAKLEDSAVYLCASSLSHSNQPQHFGDGTRLSIL.

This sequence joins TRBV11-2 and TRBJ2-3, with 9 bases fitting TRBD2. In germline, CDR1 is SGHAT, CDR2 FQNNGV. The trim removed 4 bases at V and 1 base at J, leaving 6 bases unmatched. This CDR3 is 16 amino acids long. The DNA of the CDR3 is TGTGCCAGCAGCTCCGAAGCGGGAGGAGGCACAGATACGCAGTATTTT. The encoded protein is CASSSEAGGGTDTQYF.